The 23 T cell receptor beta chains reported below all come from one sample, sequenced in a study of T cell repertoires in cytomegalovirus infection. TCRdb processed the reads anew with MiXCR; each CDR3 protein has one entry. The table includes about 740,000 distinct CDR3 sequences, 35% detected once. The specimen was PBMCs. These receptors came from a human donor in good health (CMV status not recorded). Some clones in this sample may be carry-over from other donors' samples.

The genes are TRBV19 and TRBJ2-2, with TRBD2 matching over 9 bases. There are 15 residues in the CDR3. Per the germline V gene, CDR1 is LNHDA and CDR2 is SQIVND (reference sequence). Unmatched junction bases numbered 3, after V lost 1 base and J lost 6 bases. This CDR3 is CASSIGLAAPGELFF. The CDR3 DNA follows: TGTGCCAGTAGTATAGGACTAGCGGCTCCCGGGGAGCTGTTTTTT.

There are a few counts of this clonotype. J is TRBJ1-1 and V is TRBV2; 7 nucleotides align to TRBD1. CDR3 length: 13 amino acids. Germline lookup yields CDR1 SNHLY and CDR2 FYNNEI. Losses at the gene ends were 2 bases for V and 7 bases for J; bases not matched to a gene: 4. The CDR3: CASSEMGQLEAFF. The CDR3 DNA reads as TGTGCCAGCAGTGAAATGGGACAGCTTGAAGCTTTCTTT.

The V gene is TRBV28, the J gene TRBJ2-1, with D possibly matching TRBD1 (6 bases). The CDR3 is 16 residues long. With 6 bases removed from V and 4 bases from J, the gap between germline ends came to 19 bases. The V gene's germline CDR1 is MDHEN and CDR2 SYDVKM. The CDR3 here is CASSYQLGQRYNEQFF. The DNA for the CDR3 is TGTGCCAGCAGCTACCAACTTGGACAGCGATACAATGAGCAGTTCTTC.

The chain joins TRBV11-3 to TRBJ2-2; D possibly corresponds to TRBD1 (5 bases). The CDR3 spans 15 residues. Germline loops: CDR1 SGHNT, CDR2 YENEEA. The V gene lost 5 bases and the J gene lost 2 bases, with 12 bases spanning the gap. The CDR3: CASSETVTNTGELFF. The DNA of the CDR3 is TGTGCCAGCAGCGAGACAGTGACAAACACCGGGGAGCTGTTTTTT.

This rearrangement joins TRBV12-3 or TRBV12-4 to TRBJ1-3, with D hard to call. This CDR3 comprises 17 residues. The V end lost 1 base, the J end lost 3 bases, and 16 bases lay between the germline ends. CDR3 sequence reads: CASSLVVRWGNGNTIYF. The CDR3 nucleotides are TGTGCCAGCAGTTTAGTTGTTCGTTGGGGAAATGGAAACACCATATATTTT.

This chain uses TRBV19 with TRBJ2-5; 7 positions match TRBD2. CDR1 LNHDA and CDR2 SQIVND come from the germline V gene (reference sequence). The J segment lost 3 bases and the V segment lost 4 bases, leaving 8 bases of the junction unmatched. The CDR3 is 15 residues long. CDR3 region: CASSKERGSKETQYF. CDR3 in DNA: TGTGCCAGTAGTAAGGAGCGGGGATCCAAAGAGACCCAGTACTTC.

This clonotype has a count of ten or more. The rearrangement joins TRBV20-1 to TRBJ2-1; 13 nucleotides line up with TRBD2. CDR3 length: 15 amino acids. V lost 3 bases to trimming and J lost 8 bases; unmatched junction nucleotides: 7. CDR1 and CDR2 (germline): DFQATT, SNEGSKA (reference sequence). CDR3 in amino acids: CSASLLAGGGDEQFF. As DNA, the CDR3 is TGCAGTGCTAGCTTACTAGCGGGAGGGGGGGATGAGCAGTTCTTC.

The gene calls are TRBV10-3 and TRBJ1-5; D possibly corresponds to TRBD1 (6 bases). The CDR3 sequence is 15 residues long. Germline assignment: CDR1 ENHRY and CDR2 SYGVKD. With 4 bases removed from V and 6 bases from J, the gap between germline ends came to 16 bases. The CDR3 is CAISGSGRGSQPQHF. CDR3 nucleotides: TGTGCCATCAGTGGGTCGGGGAGGGGGAGTCAGCCCCAGCATTTT.

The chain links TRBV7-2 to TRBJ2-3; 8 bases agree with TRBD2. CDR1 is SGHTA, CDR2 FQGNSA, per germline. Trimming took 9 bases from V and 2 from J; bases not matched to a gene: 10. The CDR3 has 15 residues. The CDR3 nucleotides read TGTGCCAGAGGCTTAGGAGCGGGAGCCACAGATACGCAGTATTTT. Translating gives CARGLGAGATDTQYF.

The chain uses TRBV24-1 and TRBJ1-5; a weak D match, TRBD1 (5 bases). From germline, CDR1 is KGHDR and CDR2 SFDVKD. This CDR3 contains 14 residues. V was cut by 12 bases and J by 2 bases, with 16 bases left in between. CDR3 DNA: TGTGCCCCTTCGAGGGGTAAAGGCAATCAGCCCCAGCATTTT. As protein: CAPSRGKGNQPQHF.

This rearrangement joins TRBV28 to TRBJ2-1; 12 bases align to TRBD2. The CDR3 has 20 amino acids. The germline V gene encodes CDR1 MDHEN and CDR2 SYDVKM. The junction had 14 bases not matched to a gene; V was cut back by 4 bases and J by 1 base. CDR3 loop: CASSSPSQRTSGGSYNEQFF. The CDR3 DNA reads TGTGCCAGCAGTTCACCGTCCCAGAGAACTAGCGGGGGGTCCTACAATGAGCAGTTCTTC. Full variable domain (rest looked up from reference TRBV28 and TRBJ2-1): DVKVTQSSRYLVKRTGEKVFLECVQDMDHENMFWYRQDPGLGLRLIYFSYDVKMKEKGDIPEGYSVSREKKERFSLILESASTNQTSMYLCASSSPSQRTSGGSYNEQFFGPGTRLTVL.

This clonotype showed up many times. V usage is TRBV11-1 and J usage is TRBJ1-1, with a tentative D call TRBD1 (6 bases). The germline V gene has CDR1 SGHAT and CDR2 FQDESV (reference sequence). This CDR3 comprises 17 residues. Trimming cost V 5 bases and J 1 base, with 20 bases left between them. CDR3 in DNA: TGTGCCAGCAGCCCCTATCCCCTGACAGGAGAGAACACTGAAGCTTTCTTT. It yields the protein CASSPYPLTGENTEAFF.

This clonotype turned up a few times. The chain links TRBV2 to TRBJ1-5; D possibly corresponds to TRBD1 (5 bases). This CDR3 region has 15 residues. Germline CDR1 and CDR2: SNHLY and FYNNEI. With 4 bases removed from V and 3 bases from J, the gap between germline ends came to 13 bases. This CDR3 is CASSVEWGSNQPQHF. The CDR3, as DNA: TGTGCCAGCAGTGTAGAATGGGGGTCCAATCAGCCCCAGCATTTT.

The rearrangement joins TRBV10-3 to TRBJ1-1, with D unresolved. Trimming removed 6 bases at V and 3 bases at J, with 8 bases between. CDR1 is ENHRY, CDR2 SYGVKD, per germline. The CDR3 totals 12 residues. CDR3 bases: TGTGCCATCAGATCTCAGGACACTGAAGCTTTCTTT. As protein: CAIRSQDTEAFF.

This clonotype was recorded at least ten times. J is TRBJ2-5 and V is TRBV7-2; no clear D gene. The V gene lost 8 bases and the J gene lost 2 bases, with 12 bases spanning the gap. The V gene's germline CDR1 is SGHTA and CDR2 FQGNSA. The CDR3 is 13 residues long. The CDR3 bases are TGTGCCAGCCAGCCCGTTCAGCAAGAGACCCAGTACTTC. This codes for CASQPVQQETQYF.

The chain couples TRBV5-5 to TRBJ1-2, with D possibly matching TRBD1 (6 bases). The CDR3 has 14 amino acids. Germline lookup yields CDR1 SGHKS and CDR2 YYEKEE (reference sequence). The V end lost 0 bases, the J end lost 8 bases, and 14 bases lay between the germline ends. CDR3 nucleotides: TGTGCCAGCAGCTTGGGCCAGGGGTGGAGGGGCTACACCTTC. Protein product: CASSLGQGWRGYTF.

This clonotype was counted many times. The CDR3: CASSLKSGLAGPRSTDTQYF. CDR3 nucleotide sequence: TGTGCCAGCAGCTTAAAGTCGGGTTTAGCGGGACCCCGTAGCACAGATACGCAGTATTTT. The chain recombines TRBV7-8 with TRBJ2-3; 8 bases fit TRBD2. CDR1 and CDR2 from the germline V gene are SGHVS and FQNEAQ. After removal of 2 bases from V and 0 bases from J, the junction contained 16 bases not matched to a gene. The length of the CDR3 is 20 residues.

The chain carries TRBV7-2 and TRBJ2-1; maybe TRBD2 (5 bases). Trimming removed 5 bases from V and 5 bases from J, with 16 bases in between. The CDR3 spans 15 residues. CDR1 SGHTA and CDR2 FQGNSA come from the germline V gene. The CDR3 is CASSRRGGPDNEQFF. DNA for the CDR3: TGTGCCAGCAGCCGAAGAGGAGGACCAGACAATGAGCAGTTCTTC.

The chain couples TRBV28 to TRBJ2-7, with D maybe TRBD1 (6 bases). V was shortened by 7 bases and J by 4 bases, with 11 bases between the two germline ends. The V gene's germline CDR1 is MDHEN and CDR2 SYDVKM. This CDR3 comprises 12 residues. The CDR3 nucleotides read TGTGCCAGCAAAGGACAGCTATACGAGCAGTACTTC. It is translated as CASKGQLYEQYF.

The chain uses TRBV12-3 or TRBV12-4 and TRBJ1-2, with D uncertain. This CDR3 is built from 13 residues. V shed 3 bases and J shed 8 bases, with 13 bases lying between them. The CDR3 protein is CASSFVWSGGYTF. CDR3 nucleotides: TGTGCCAGCAGTTTCGTTTGGTCTGGCGGCTACACCTTC.

CDR3 protein: CASTAGYSGNTIYF. The CDR3 DNA reads as TGTGCCAGCACCGCAGGGTACTCTGGAAACACCATATATTTT. The V and J genes are TRBV12-3 or TRBV12-4 and TRBJ1-3; D might be TRBD1 (5 bases). V dropped 7 bases and J dropped 0 bases, with 10 bases sitting between them. CDR3 length equals 14 residues.

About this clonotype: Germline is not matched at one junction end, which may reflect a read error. The CDR3 DNA sequence: TGTGCCCGCAGCAGCCGGGAGACCCACTACTTC. It specifies CARSSRETHYF. The gene calls are TRBV7-6 and TRBJ2-5, with D perhaps matching TRBD2 (6 bases). CDR3 length: 11 residues. The V gene's germline CDR1 is SGHVS and CDR2 FNYEAQ.

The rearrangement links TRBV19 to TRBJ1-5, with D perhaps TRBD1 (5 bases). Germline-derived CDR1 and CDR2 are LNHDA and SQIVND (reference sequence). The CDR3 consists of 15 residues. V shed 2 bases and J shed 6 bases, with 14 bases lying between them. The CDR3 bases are TGTGCCAGTAGTATACGGGGCCAGGGTTTTCAGCCCCAGCATTTT. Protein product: CASSIRGQGFQPQHF.